The T cell receptor beta chain under discussion was sequenced for a study of beta chain features in type 1 diabetes. The study, taken as a whole, reports: Highly expressing activated T cells could be over-counted with a cDNA template. PCR might favor shorter templates, but any such skew would affect patients and controls equally. Among all four CD4+ subsets, Type 1 diabetes patients had TCRB CDR3s that were moderately but significantly shorter.

In the case of this clone: Its antigen is unknown.

Sequencing targeted expressed TCRB transcripts, as all isolated RNA had been reverse transcribed. Produced via immunoSEQ multiplex PCR; TCRdb's table is partial and in-frame only. The table records about 650,000 clones, over 10% of them present only once. Trimming cost V 0 bases and J 0 bases, with 13 bases left between them. The CDR3 consists of 16 residues. Germline V gene lookup returns CDR1 SGDLS and CDR2 YYNGEE. The TCR was taken from a man aged 25 to 45 with type 1 diabetes. What was sequenced was naive CD4+ T cells from blood. The J gene is TRBJ2-7, the V gene TRBV9, with D unresolved. DNA for the CDR3: TGTGCCAGCAGCGTAGCTCCGTCGGCACTCTCCTACGAGCAGTACTTC. It codes for CASSVAPSALSYEQYF.